The clone carrying this T cell receptor beta chain was recorded at least ten times. Antigen specificity is unknown. TCRdb ran MiXCR on the 5' RACE reads and lists one entry per CDR3 protein. Among 700,000 to 1,000,000 distinct CDR3 sequences, about 12% were seen once, and the ten largest hold under 0.6%. Trimming took 2 bases from V and 4 from J, leaving 14 bases between them. CDR3 length: 15 residues. The sample is drawn from a study of CD8 T cells in ankylosing spondylitis. The study's findings and limits: CD8+ disease-linked clones were present at relatively low frequencies in blood. Apparently characteristic of ankylosing spondylitis blood was a TCR beta motif (eight highly homologous variants).

The chain recombines TRBV12-3 or TRBV12-4 with TRBJ1-2; D might be TRBD1 (5 bases). The receptor was derived from a male donor with ankylosing spondylitis. The sample taken for sequencing was blood, either unsorted or a sorted T cell fraction (not recorded which). This chain's CDR3 is CASSLSARESYGYTF. CDR3 in DNA: TGTGCCAGCAGTTTATCGGCCAGGGAGTCCTATGGCTACACCTTC.